The clone carrying this T cell receptor (beta chain) was counted many times. Its antigen is as yet unknown. Deletions cut 2 bases from V and 3 bases from J, with 10 bases between. CDR3 length: 14 amino acids. Germline V lookup: CDR1 MNHEY, CDR2 SMNVEV (reference sequence). This entry is derived from a study of T cells in Graves' hyperthyroidism and ophthalmopathy. The study's findings and limits: The authors' 13 V-J model separated ophthalmopathy from stable hyperthyroidism.

From RNA transcripts, TCR beta CDR3 regions were amplified. The HTBI set primed first-round TCR CDR3 RT-PCR. TCRdb re-derived calls from the multiplex PCR reads in MiXCR, one entry per CDR3 protein. The sample contains about 400,000 distinct CDR3 sequences, about a sixth of which appear only once. Exclusion of a patient resulted from uncontrolled infection, other autoimmune disease, pregnancy or lactation. Based on clinical symptoms, serum thyroxine and TRAb, thyroid ultrasound and orbital computed tomography, diagnoses were reached. Fresh peripheral blood, around 10 ml, yielded the PBMCs. This TCR came from a woman aged 18-29 years with Graves' hyperthyroidism. This chain uses TRBV27 with TRBJ1-1; no firm D call. Sequenced material: blood. The DNA of the CDR3 is TGTGCCAGCAGTTTAACGCAGGCCTACACTGAAGCTTTCTTT. It specifies CASSLTQAYTEAFF.